This TCR beta chain was sequenced in a study of T cell responses to AZD1222 COVID-19 vaccine. Study context: Second-dose intervals of approximately 4 or approximately 12 weeks were pooled. Notes on the study in general: Reportedly, nearly half of unique spike TCRs recognized epitopes outside B.1.351/B.1.1.7 mutations. None of the repertoires were sampled until the peak T cell response had passed. Spike-wide vaccine-associated CD4 TCRs dominated at 160-218 and 743-854.

TCRdb's copy holds only in-frame clones and misses some; the assay was immunoSEQ multiplex PCR. This sample has some 130,000 clones, with more than 75% found just once. As concerns this clone: Its antigen is still unknown.

Trimming removed 4 bases at V and 0 bases at J, with 7 bases between. CDR1 and CDR2 (germline): SGHRS, YFSETQ. The CDR3 extends over 13 amino acids. The V and J genes are TRBV5-1 and TRBJ1-1; D ambiguous. The receptor was derived from an adult in good health. This specimen was peripheral blood, taken on day 0 of AZD1222 vaccination. The CDR3 region is CASSPRLNTEAFF. The CDR3 DNA reads TGCGCCAGCAGCCCGCGACTGAACACTGAAGCTTTCTTT. Complete variable domain (other parts from reference TRBV5-1 and TRBJ1-1): KAGVTQTPRYLIKTRGQQVTLSCSPISGHRSVSWYQQTPGQGLQFLFEYFSETQRNKGNFPGRFSGRQFSNSRSEMNVSTLELGDSALYLCASSPRLNTEAFFGQGTRLTVV.